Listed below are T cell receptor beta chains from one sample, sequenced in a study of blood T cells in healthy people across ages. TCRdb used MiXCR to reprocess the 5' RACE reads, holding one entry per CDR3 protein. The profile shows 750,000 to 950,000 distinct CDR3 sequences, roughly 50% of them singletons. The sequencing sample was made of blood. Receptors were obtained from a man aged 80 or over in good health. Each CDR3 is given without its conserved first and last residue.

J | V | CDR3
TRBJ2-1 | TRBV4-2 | ASSQDRWDNNEQF
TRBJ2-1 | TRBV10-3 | AISESLAGVPSAGNNEQF
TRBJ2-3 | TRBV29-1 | SGTGLAGDRYAY
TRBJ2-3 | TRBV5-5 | ASSLVAGTSTDTQY
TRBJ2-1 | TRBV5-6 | ASSRGGRFRDEQF
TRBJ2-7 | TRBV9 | ASSVLAGAGEQY
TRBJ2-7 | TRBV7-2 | ASSLWGAANEQY
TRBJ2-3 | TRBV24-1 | VTSDPTRSTDTQY
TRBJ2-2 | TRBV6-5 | ASRALAGVAGELF
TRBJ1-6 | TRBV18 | ASSGRDSLPH
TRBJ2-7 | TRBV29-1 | SARTVYSYEQY
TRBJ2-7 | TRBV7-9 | ASSFSRDAYEQY
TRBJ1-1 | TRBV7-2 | ASSPTGGPAF
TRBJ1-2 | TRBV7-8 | ASSIGHRNYGYT
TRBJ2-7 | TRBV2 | ASQLSYEQY
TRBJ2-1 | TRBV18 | ASSKGLGTYNEQF
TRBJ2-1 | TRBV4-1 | ASSSTSGFLQGQF
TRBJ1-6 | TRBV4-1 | ASSPQGPYSPLH
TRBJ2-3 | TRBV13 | ASSIRRQEASGTIQDTQY
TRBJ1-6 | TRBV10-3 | AMMGERPPLH
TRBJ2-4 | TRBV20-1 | SARKAGGTNEQY
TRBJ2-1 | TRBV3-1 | ASSQAAHWGNEQF
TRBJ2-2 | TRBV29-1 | SVVVEGNHYTGELF
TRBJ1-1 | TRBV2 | ASMEGQPGDLKNVFPPEVAV
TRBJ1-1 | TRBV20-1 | SARDRDRLNTEAF
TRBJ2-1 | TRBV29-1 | SVSLLAGVNSYNEQF
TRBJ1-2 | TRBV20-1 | SARDRDFGYT
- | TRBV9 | ASSPWGREKYNEQY
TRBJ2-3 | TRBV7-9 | ASGDRERWTLSSTNTQY
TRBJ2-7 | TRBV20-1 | SAIRGPREQY
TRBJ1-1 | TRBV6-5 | ASSPGRVNTEAF
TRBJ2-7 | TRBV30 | ACTQGTYGQY
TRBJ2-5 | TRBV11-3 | ASSPFGGNPSYNEQY
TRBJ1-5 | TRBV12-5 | ASGLLPGGNQPQH
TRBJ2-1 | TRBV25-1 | ASSGTGREF
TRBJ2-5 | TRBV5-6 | ASSYRQGEETQY